This TCR beta chain was recorded in a study of blood T cell repertoires in COVID-19. About the research overall: Acute and convalescent COVID-19 specimens originated in the United States, Italy and Spain. Sources were T cells, B-cell-depleted T cells, or PBMCs; the material itself was cDNA or gDNA.

CDR1 SGHTS and CDR2 YDEGEE come from the germline V gene. The CDR3 totals 18 residues. Losses at the gene ends were 0 bases for V and 2 bases for J; bases not matched to a gene: 8. In the authors' methods: Amplification of reference gene primers provided the estimated nucleated cell counts. The protocol was immunoSEQ multiplex PCR, while the TCRdb copy is restricted to in-frame clones and leaves out a portion. The DNA gave D and trimming, while V, J and clone size come from that table. The sample records 150,000 to 170,000 clones, 78% being singletons. This receptor was identified in an elderly man with acute or convalescent COVID-19. Specimen: peripheral blood. This chain uses TRBV5-8 with TRBJ2-3; 11 bases match TRBD2. This chain's CDR3 is CASSLALLAGDTTDTQYF. DNA of the CDR3: TGTGCCAGCAGCTTGGCCCTACTAGCGGGGGATACCACAGATACGCAGTATTTT.